This is a list of T cell receptor beta chains from one sample in a study of cytomegalovirus exposure and HLA in healthy donors. The assay was immunoSEQ multiplex PCR, and TCRdb's table has in-frame clones only and misses some. Found here are 200,000 to 250,000 clones, just under 70% of them singletons; the top ten hold about 2.5%. The source material was PBMCs. The receptors were sampled from a man aged 35 to 55 in good health and CMV-seropositive. Each CDR3 is given with its conserved first and last residue. D genes are given only for firm matches. Some rows mark clone size as missing; the rest say once, few, many or name a class of expanded clone.

>-|TRBJ2-2|TRBV4-3|TRBD2
TGCGCCAGCAGCCAATCGGGGACTAGCGGGGGGGGCACCGGGGAGCTGTTTTTT
CASSQSGTSGGGTGELFF
>-|TRBJ2-7|TRBV28|-
TGTGCCAGCAGTTCCCTACAGACAGGCCCCTACGAGCAGTACTTC
CASSSLQTGPYEQYF
>-|TRBJ2-3|TRBV5-1|TRBD2
TGCGCCAGCAGCCCTGATAGCGGGGGGCCGTCAGATACGCAGTATTTT
CASSPDSGGPSDTQYF
>-|TRBJ1-2|TRBV7-6|TRBD1
TGTGCCAGCAGCCTTGGACAGGGGGCAGAAGGCTACACCTTC
CASSLGQGAEGYTF
>-|TRBJ2-3|TRBV5-1|TRBD2
TGCGCCAGCACCGGACTAGCCGGCACAGATACGCAGTATTTT
CASTGLAGTDTQYF
>-|TRBJ2-1|TRBV7-9|TRBD2
TGTGCCAGCAGCCTGGGGGGGACGGCTTCTTCGAGGTCCTACAATGAGCAGTTCTTC
CASSLGGTASSRSYNEQFF
>-|TRBJ2-3|TRBV19|-
TGTGCCAGTGCGGGGAGCACAGATACGCAGTATTTT
CASAGSTDTQYF
>few|TRBJ2-6|TRBV6-6|-
TGTGCCAGCAGTTACTCAGGGGCTGGGGCCAACGTCCTGACTTTC
CASSYSGAGANVLTF
>-|TRBJ1-2|TRBV28|-
TGTGCCAGCAGTTTAGGCAGGGTCGATGGCTACACCTTC
CASSLGRVDGYTF
>once|TRBJ1-1|TRBV28|TRBD1
TGTGCCAGCACCCAACTTACGGGACAGCAAGCTTTCTTT
CASTQLTGQQAFF
>once|TRBJ2-2|TRBV5-4|-
TGTGCCAGCACCCTTGACAGATCGAACACCGGGGAGCTGTTTTTT
CASTLDRSNTGELFF
>-|TRBJ2-7|TRBV7-2|-
TGTGCCAGCAGCTTCGGAGGAGGGGAGCAGTACTTC
CASSFGGGEQYF
>-|TRBJ1-6|TRBV9|TRBD1
TGTGCCAGCAGGCGTTCGGGACAGGATAATTCACCCCTCCACTTT
CASRRSGQDNSPLHF
>-|TRBJ2-7|TRBV4-1|TRBD1
TGCGCCAGCAGCCGGACAGGGGGGACGTCTTCCTACGAGCAGTACTTC
CASSRTGGTSSYEQYF
>-|TRBJ1-3|TRBV7-6|TRBD1
TGTGCCAGCGGAAAGGGACAGGTGGGAAACACCATATATTTT
CASGKGQVGNTIYF
>few|TRBJ1-2|TRBV28|-
TGTGCCAGCAGGGGGCCCTATGGCTACACCTTC
CASRGPYGYTF
>once|TRBJ2-5|TRBV7-2|-
TGTGCCAGCAGCCTACCTGGGAGGGGGGCCCAAGAGTACTTC
CASSLPGRGAQEYF
>-|TRBJ1-1|TRBV6-5|-
TGTGCCAGCAGGGCCATGAACACTGAAGCTTTCTTT
CASRAMNTEAFF
>-|TRBJ1-5|TRBV10-3|-
TGTGCCATCAGTGAGGTTTTCGGGCAGCCCCAGCATTTT
CAISEVFGQPQHF
>-|TRBJ1-5|TRBV19|TRBD1
TGTGCCAGTAAACCGGACAGGGGGTTTAATCAGCCCCAGCATTTT
CASKPDRGFNQPQHF
>-|TRBJ1-1|TRBV5-4|TRBD1
TGTGCCAGCAGCCCTGGGACAGGGGGTAACATGAACACTGAAGCTTTCTTT
CASSPGTGGNMNTEAFF
>few|TRBJ1-1|TRBV13|-
TGTGCCAGCAGCTTAATAGGGAGGAACACTGAAGCTTTCTTT
CASSLIGRNTEAFF
>-|TRBJ1-2|TRBV19|-
TGTGCCAGTAGTCCCCAGGGCAACTATGGCTACACCTTC
CASSPQGNYGYTF
>-|TRBJ2-3|TRBV11-2|-
TGTGCCAGCAGTTCCGCAGGGGAGGGTACGCAGTATTTT
CASSSAGEGTQYF
>-|TRBJ2-5|TRBV6-1|TRBD1
TGTGCCAGCCGACAGGGGGCATACCAAGAGACCCAGTACTTC
CASRQGAYQETQYF
>-|TRBJ2-7|TRBV2|-
TGTGCCAGCAAGGTAGAGACGGGAAAGTACGAGCAGTACTTC
CASKVETGKYEQYF
>-|TRBJ1-2|TRBV19|TRBD1
TGTGCCAGTACCCCCGGGACAGGGAAGGGCTATGGCTACACCTTC
CASTPGTGKGYGYTF
>-|TRBJ2-5|TRBV15|TRBD2
TGTGCCACCAGCAGAGATCTGCGGGGGCAAGAGACCCAGTACTTC
CATSRDLRGQETQYF
>-|TRBJ1-1|TRBV4-3|-
TGCGCCAGCAGCCAACGGGGGAACACTGAAGCTTTCTTT
CASSQRGNTEAFF
>few|TRBJ2-5|TRBV18|-
TGTGCCAGCTCACCCATTGCAGGACTCAACCAAGAGACCCAGTACTTC
CASSPIAGLNQETQYF
>-|TRBJ1-2|TRBV5-1|-
TGCGCCAGCAGCCCCCGACAGGCTAACTATGGCTACACCTTC
CASSPRQANYGYTF
>-|TRBJ1-2|TRBV5-1|-
TGCGCCAGCAGCTTGCTGACAGTCAACTATGGCTACACCTTC
CASSLLTVNYGYTF
>-|TRBJ2-7|TRBV28|-
TGTGCCACCCAAGTAGGGGTGAGCTACGAGCAGTACTTC
CATQVGVSYEQYF
>few|TRBJ1-1|TRBV5-1|TRBD1
TGCGCCAGCAGCTGGGGACAGGGTTTGAACACTGAAGCTTTCTTT
CASSWGQGLNTEAFF